A selection of T cell receptor beta chains follows, all from one sample in a study of blood T cell repertoires in COVID-19. Clones were read by immunoSEQ multiplex PCR, and TCRdb kept only the in-frame ones, dropping some. The table includes approximately 440,000 clones, less than 95% detected once. Sequencing input: PBMCs or T cells enriched from blood (not recorded which). These receptors all come from a man aged 18 to 30 who had recovered from COVID-19. Both conserved end residues are trimmed from each CDR3. The order of the fields is V gene, clone size, J gene, CDR3 protein. Size values are once, few and many counts, or a class for expanded clones, and some rows have none.

TRBV5-6	NA	TRBJ2-3	ASSLDAGELTDTQY
TRBV14	NA	TRBJ2-2	ASSLGHKANTGELF
TRBV11-1	NA	TRBJ1-1	ASSQRGNTEAF
TRBV11-2	NA	TRBJ1-1	ASSSLQGRDTEAF
TRBV7-9	NA	TRBJ1-5	ASSLGHNNQPQH
TRBV2	NA	TRBJ2-2	ASRGGREAGELF
TRBV10-1	NA	TRBJ2-5	ASSEGLGGEETQY
TRBV15	NA	TRBJ2-7	ATSTEQGRAQY
TRBV7-3	NA	TRBJ1-6	ASSSTGGNNSPLH
TRBV28	NA	TRBJ1-2	ASSSGQGDSDT
TRBV10-3	NA	TRBJ1-1	AISGTGVNTEAF
TRBV2	once	TRBJ2-2	ASSLNGGGAGELF
TRBV5-1	NA	TRBJ1-4	ASSSQWDAGGEKLF
TRBV6-5	NA	TRBJ2-7	ASRGLQGTNYEQY
TRBV27	NA	TRBJ1-3	ASMEGYSGNTIY
TRBV9	few	TRBJ1-6	ASSSSLQASPLH
TRBV5-1	NA	TRBJ1-1	ASSLEAGGNTEAF
TRBV7-2	once	TRBJ2-2	ASSLTGTNTGELF
TRBV21-1	few	TRBJ1-2	ASREHRTAGSYT
TRBV5-1	NA	TRBJ2-5	ASSLALAGHQETQY
TRBV27	NA	TRBJ1-4	ASSPTGLLNEKLF
TRBV4-1	NA	TRBJ1-6	ASSPPSSSYNSPLH
TRBV27	NA	TRBJ1-5	ASPHSWDRVMDQPQH
TRBV12-5	NA	TRBJ1-3	ASGSQTGPGNTIY
TRBV14	NA	TRBJ1-6	ASSQQGVGYNSPLH
TRBV19	NA	TRBJ2-2	AGGTGTNTGELF
TRBV10-3	NA	TRBJ1-2	AISESEQGMNGYT
TRBV5-6	NA	TRBJ1-2	ASSYRQGARYGYT
TRBV6-1	NA	TRBJ1-2	ASSEVSGTGGGYT
TRBV9	few	TRBJ2-7	ASSVVGGSTEQY
TRBV12-3/TRBV12-4	NA	TRBJ1-2	ASSLYRGYGYT
TRBV3-1/TRBV3-2	NA	TRBJ2-7	ASSPTGGRPYEQY
TRBV19	NA	TRBJ1-5	ASSGTGDNQPQH
TRBV6-1	NA	TRBJ2-1	ASSDPGLAGVGNEQF
TRBV18	NA	TRBJ1-1	ASSPRGPDYTEAF
TRBV3-1/TRBV3-2	NA	TRBJ2-7	ASSQRGIDEQY
TRBV19	NA	TRBJ1-4	ASSHRQGNNEKLF